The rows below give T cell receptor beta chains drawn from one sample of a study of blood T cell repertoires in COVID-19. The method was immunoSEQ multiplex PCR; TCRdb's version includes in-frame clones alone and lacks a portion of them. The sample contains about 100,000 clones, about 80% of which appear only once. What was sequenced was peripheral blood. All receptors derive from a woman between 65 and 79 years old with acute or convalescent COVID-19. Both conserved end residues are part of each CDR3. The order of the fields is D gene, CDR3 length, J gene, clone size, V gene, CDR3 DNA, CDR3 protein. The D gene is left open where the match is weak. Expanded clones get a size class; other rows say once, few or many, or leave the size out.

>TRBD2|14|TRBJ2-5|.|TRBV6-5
TGTGCCAGCAGTTCCTACGGACTAGAAGAGACCCAGTACTTC
CASSSYGLEETQYF
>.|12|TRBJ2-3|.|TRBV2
TGTGCCAGCAGTGTGGAGACAGATACGCAGTATTTT
CASSVETDTQYF
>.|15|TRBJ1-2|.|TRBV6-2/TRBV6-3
TGTGCCAGCAGCCCTAGCCGGGGGGCCCTGGATGGCTACACCTTC
CASSPSRGALDGYTF
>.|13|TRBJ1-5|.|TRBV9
TGTGCCAGCAGCGTTGCAGGCAATCAGCCCCAGCATTTT
CASSVAGNQPQHF
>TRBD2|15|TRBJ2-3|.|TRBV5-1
TGCGCCAGCAGCTTGCAAAGCGGGGGGACAGATACGCAGTATTTT
CASSLQSGGTDTQYF
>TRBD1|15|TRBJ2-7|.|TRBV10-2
TGCGCCAGCAATCGGATGCGACAGGGGGCTGAAGAGCAGTACTTC
CASNRMRQGAEEQYF
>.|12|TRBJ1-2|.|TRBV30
TGTGCCTGGAGTGTGGGGGGATACGGCTACACCTTC
CAWSVGGYGYTF
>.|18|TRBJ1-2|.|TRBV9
TGTGCCAGCAGCCACACCAATCCGAGGGGGGGCAATAACTATGGCTACACCTTC
CASSHTNPRGGNNYGYTF
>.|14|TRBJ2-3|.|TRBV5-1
TGCGCCAGCAGCTTGGACAGCTACAAGGATACGCAGTATTTT
CASSLDSYKDTQYF
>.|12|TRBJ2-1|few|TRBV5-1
TGCGCCAGCAGCTTTAGCGTGAATGAGCAGTTCTTC
CASSFSVNEQFF
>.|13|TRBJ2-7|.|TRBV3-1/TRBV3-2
TGTGCCAGCAGCCGAGCAGGGTCCTACGAGCAGTACTTC
CASSRAGSYEQYF
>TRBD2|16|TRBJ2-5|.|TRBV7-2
TGTGCCAGCAGCTTAGGGGATGGCGGGAGGAGAGAGACCCAGTACTTC
CASSLGDGGRRETQYF
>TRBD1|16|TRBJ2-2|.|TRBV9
TGTGCCAGCAGCGTAGCAACAGGGGCGACTTACGGGGAGCTGTTTTTT
CASSVATGATYGELFF
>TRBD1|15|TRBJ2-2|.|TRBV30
TGTGCCTGGAGCGAGGACAGGGGGGGCACCGGGGAGCTGTTTTTT
CAWSEDRGGTGELFF
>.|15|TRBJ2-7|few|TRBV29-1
TGCAGCGTCGGAATAGCGGAGACAAGCTCCTACGAGCAGTACTTC
CSVGIAETSSYEQYF
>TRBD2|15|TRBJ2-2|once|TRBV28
TGTGCCAGCAGTTTTAGCGGGGGAGGCGCCGGGGAGCTGTTTTTT
CASSFSGGGAGELFF
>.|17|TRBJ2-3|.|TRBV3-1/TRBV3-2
TGTGCCAGCAGCCGCCCATACGGGTCCTCGGGCACAGATACGCAGTATTTT
CASSRPYGSSGTDTQYF
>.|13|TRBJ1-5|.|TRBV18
TGTGCCAGCTCACCGGCCAGGGATCAGCCCCAGCATTTT
CASSPARDQPQHF
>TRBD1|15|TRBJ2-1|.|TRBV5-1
TGCGCCAGCAGCCGTGCCGGGACAGGGGTTAATGAGCAGTTCTTC
CASSRAGTGVNEQFF
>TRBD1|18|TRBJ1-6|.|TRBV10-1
TGCGCCAGTATCTTAGGACAGGGGAATCACTCCTATAATTCACCCCTCCACTTT
CASILGQGNHSYNSPLHF
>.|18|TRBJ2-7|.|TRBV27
TGTGCCAGCAGTCTGGGGGGGGGCGCGGGGCGAAGCTCCTACGAGCAGTACTTC
CASSLGGGAGRSSYEQYF
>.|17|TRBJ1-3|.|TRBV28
TGTGCCAGCAGTTTGGCGTACAGGGATTTTGCTGGAAACACCATATATTTT
CASSLAYRDFAGNTIYF
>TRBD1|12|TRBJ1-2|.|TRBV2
TGTGCCAGCAGGACAGGGGTCGAGGGCTACACCTTC
CASRTGVEGYTF
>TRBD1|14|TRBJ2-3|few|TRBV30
TGTGCCTGTAACAGGGGCTTAAGCACAGATACGCAGTATTTT
CACNRGLSTDTQYF
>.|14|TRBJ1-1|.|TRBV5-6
TGTGCCAGCAGCCCCTTGGGGGGGACCACTGAAGCTTTCTTT
CASSPLGGTTEAFF
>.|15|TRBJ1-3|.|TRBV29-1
TGCAGCGTTGAAGGCAGGGGCGCCTCTGGAAACACCATATATTTT
CSVEGRGASGNTIYF
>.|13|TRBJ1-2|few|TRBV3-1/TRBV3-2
TGTGCCAGCAGGGGCTCAGGGCCCTATGGCTACACCTTC
CASRGSGPYGYTF
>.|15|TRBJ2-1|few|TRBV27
TGTGCCAGCAGTCTCTTTAGGAGCTCCTACAATGAGCAGTTCTTC
CASSLFRSSYNEQFF